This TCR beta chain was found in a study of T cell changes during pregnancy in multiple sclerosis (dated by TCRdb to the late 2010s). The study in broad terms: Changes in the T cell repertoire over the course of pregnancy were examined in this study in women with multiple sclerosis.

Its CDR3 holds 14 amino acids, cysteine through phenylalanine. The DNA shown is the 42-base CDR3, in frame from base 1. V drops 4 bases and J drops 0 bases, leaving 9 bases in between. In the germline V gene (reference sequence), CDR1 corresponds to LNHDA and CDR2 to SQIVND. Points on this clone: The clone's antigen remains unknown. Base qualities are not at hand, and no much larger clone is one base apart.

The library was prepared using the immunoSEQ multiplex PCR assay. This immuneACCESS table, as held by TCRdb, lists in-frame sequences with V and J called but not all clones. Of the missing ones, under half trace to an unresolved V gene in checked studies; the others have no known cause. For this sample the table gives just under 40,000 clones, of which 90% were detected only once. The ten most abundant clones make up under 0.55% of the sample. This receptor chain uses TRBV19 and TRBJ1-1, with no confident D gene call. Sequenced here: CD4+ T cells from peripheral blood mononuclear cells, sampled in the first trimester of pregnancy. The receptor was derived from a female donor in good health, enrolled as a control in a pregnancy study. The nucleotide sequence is TGTGCCAGTAGTAGGTGGCCGTTGAACACTGAAGCTTTCTTT. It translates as CASSRWPLNTEAFF.